These T cell receptor beta chains were read from a single sample in a study of persistence of HIV-infected CD4 T cells. No cognate antigen is known for these TCRs. Libraries were prepared by immunoSEQ multiplex PCR; TCRdb keeps only in-frame clonotypes and omits some of them. The data show about 36,000 clones, roughly 84% seen once. Sequences were derived from cultured CD4+ T cells from PBMCs, sampled from a patient who received antiretroviral therapy. The receptors here all came from an adult with HIV. The donor label of this sample is uncertain. CDR3s include the opening cysteine and the closing phenylalanine or tryptophan. A D gene is named only where the DNA matches it firmly. Clone size is not always given. Where it is, it says once, few, many or a class for expanded clones.

V gene: TRBV2; J gene: TRBJ2-7; D gene: -; clone size: -; CDR3 DNA: TGTGCCAGCAGTGAAGCCTCGGGGGCACGAGAGCAGTACTTC; CDR3 protein: CASSEASGAREQYF
V gene: TRBV10-3; J gene: TRBJ2-7; D gene: -; clone size: once; CDR3 DNA: TGTGCCATCGGCCTCCCACTGAAGCAGTACTTC; CDR3 protein: CAIGLPLKQYF
V gene: TRBV4-1; J gene: TRBJ2-3; D gene: TRBD2; clone size: once; CDR3 DNA: TGCGCCAGCAGCCAAGATAGCGGGATCACAGATACGCAGTATTTT; CDR3 protein: CASSQDSGITDTQYF
V gene: TRBV19; J gene: TRBJ2-4; D gene: TRBD1; clone size: -; CDR3 DNA: TGTGCCAGTAGTCCTCAGGACAGGGGGAAACGACTAGCCAAAAACATTCAGTACTTC; CDR3 protein: CASSPQDRGKRLAKNIQYF
V gene: TRBV20-1; J gene: TRBJ2-3; D gene: TRBD2; clone size: -; CDR3 DNA: TGCAGTGCTAGTACTAGCGGGGGGGCCACAGATACGCAGTATTTT; CDR3 protein: CSASTSGGATDTQYF
V gene: TRBV3-1/TRBV3-2; J gene: TRBJ2-2; D gene: TRBD2; clone size: -; CDR3 DNA: TGTGCCAGCAGCCGGTCGGGGGGGCGAAGCACCGGGGAGCTGTTTTTT; CDR3 protein: CASSRSGGRSTGELFF
V gene: TRBV18; J gene: TRBJ1-3; D gene: -; clone size: once; CDR3 DNA: TGTGCCAGCTCACCAGATGACTCTGGAAACACCATATATTTT; CDR3 protein: CASSPDDSGNTIYF
V gene: TRBV7-9; J gene: TRBJ2-7; D gene: -; clone size: once; CDR3 DNA: TGTGCCAGCAGCCAAGACTACGAGCAGTACTTC; CDR3 protein: CASSQDYEQYF
V gene: TRBV6-1; J gene: TRBJ1-4; D gene: -; clone size: -; CDR3 DNA: TGTGCCAGCAGTGAAGCGGGGGTTTATGAAAAACTGTTTTTT; CDR3 protein: CASSEAGVYEKLFF
V gene: TRBV29-1; J gene: TRBJ1-6; D gene: -; clone size: -; CDR3 DNA: TGCAGCGTACAAACTACAGGGAATAATTCACCCCTCCACTTT; CDR3 protein: CSVQTTGNNSPLHF
V gene: TRBV27; J gene: TRBJ2-1; D gene: -; clone size: -; CDR3 DNA: TGTGCCAGCAGTTTGACACAAACGCTAAGCAATGAGCAGTTCTTC; CDR3 protein: CASSLTQTLSNEQFF
V gene: TRBV18; J gene: TRBJ1-2; D gene: -; clone size: -; CDR3 DNA: TGTGCCAGCTCATCCGACTCCCGAAGAGATGGCTACACCTTC; CDR3 protein: CASSSDSRRDGYTF
V gene: TRBV2; J gene: TRBJ2-4; D gene: TRBD2; clone size: once; CDR3 DNA: TGTGCCAGCAGTGTGGGGGGGGACAAAAACATTCAGTACTTC; CDR3 protein: CASSVGGDKNIQYF
V gene: TRBV30; J gene: TRBJ1-4; D gene: -; clone size: -; CDR3 DNA: TGTGCCTGGAATCCAGGTGGTACTAATGAAAAACTGTTTTTT; CDR3 protein: CAWNPGGTNEKLFF
V gene: TRBV28; J gene: TRBJ2-1; D gene: TRBD2; clone size: -; CDR3 DNA: TGTGCCAGCCGACCTGCGGGGGGGAATGAGCAGTTCTTC; CDR3 protein: CASRPAGGNEQFF
V gene: TRBV28; J gene: TRBJ1-5; D gene: -; clone size: -; CDR3 DNA: TGTGCCAGCAGTTTATGGGTCCATCAGCCCCAGCATTTT; CDR3 protein: CASSLWVHQPQHF
V gene: TRBV7-3; J gene: TRBJ2-3; D gene: -; clone size: few; CDR3 DNA: TGTGCCAGCAGCAAGGACGGGAGAGATACGCAGTATTTT; CDR3 protein: CASSKDGRDTQYF
V gene: TRBV11-2; J gene: TRBJ1-2; D gene: -; clone size: -; CDR3 DNA: TGTGCCAGCAGCTTATTCTGGCAGGGGAGGAATGGCTACACCTTC; CDR3 protein: CASSLFWQGRNGYTF
V gene: TRBV7-6; J gene: TRBJ2-1; D gene: -; clone size: -; CDR3 DNA: TGTGCCAGCAGCCACGGACTCCTGGGGAATGAGCAGTTCTTC; CDR3 protein: CASSHGLLGNEQFF
V gene: TRBV20-1; J gene: TRBJ1-3; D gene: -; clone size: -; CDR3 DNA: TGCAGTGCCAGGACTGGAAACACCATATATTTT; CDR3 protein: CSARTGNTIYF
V gene: TRBV27; J gene: TRBJ1-6; D gene: -; clone size: -; CDR3 DNA: TGTGCCAGCAGTTATACAAATTCACCCCTCCACTTT; CDR3 protein: CASSYTNSPLHF
V gene: TRBV21-1; J gene: TRBJ2-4; D gene: -; clone size: -; CDR3 DNA: TGTGCCAGCAGCAAGATCCCTAGCGGGGGGCACGCGGACATTCAGTACTTC; CDR3 protein: CASSKIPSGGHADIQYF
V gene: TRBV25-1; J gene: TRBJ1-4; D gene: -; clone size: -; CDR3 DNA: TGTGCCAGCAGTGAATTGACGGGGGCTAATGAAAAACTGTTTTTT; CDR3 protein: CASSELTGANEKLFF
V gene: TRBV5-1; J gene: TRBJ1-5; D gene: -; clone size: -; CDR3 DNA: TGCGCCAGCAGCTTGCAAGGGGATAGCAATCAGCCCCAGCATTTT; CDR3 protein: CASSLQGDSNQPQHF
V gene: TRBV7-9; J gene: TRBJ2-7; D gene: -; clone size: -; CDR3 DNA: TGTGCCAGCAGCTTAGTTCGCAGGGGATCCCCCTACGAGCAGTACTTC; CDR3 protein: CASSLVRRGSPYEQYF
V gene: TRBV7-8; J gene: TRBJ1-5; D gene: -; clone size: -; CDR3 DNA: TGTGCCAGCAGCTTAGTTGGCACAGACAATCAGCCCCAGCATTTT; CDR3 protein: CASSLVGTDNQPQHF
V gene: TRBV6-5; J gene: TRBJ2-2; D gene: -; clone size: -; CDR3 DNA: TGTGCCAGCACGACTGACAGATCTACCGGGGAGCTGTTTTTT; CDR3 protein: CASTTDRSTGELFF
V gene: TRBV7-9; J gene: TRBJ1-6; D gene: -; clone size: -; CDR3 DNA: TGTGCCAGCAGCCAAGGGAGCTCCTATAATTCACCCCTCCACTTT; CDR3 protein: CASSQGSSYNSPLHF
V gene: TRBV7-2; J gene: TRBJ2-7; D gene: TRBD2; clone size: -; CDR3 DNA: TGTGCCAGCAGCTTAAGGGTGACTAGCGGAGACTACGAGCAGTACTTC; CDR3 protein: CASSLRVTSGDYEQYF
V gene: TRBV19; J gene: TRBJ1-1; D gene: -; clone size: -; CDR3 DNA: TGTGCCAGTAGTATAGGGGGGCGATCCGGACACAGGAACACTGAAGCTTTCTTT; CDR3 protein: CASSIGGRSGHRNTEAFF
V gene: TRBV19; J gene: TRBJ1-5; D gene: TRBD1; clone size: -; CDR3 DNA: TGTGCCAGTACCGGGACAGGGGGCTTTCAGCCCCAGCATTTT; CDR3 protein: CASTGTGGFQPQHF